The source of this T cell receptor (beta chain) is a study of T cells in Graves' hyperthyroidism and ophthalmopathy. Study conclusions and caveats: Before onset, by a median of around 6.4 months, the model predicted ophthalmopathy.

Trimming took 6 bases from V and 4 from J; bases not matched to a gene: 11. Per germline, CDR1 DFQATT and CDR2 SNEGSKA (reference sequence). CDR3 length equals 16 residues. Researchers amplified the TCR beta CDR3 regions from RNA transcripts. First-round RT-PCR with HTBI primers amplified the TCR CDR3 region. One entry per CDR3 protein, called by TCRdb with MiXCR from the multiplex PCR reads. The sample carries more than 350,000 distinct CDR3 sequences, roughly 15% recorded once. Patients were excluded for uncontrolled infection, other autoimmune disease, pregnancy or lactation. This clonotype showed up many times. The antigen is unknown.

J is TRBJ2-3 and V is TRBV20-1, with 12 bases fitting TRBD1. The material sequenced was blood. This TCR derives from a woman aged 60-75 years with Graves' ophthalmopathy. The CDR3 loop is CSATGTGGQWADTQYF. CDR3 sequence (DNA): TGCAGTGCCACCGGGACAGGGGGCCAATGGGCAGATACGCAGTATTTT.